A selection of T cell receptor beta chains follows, all from one sample in a study of T cells after yellow fever vaccination. Each CDR3 protein gets one entry after TCRdb re-called the 5' RACE reads with MiXCR. The table shows roughly 100,000 distinct CDR3 sequences, with 7.5% to 10% occurring only once. The input for sequencing was CD8+ T cells not binding an NS4B(214-222) dextramer, sorted from PBMCs, taken less than 16 days after the first yellow fever vaccination. The origin of the receptors is a man aged 18 to 30 who received the YFV17D yellow fever vaccine. Both conserved end residues are part of each CDR3. D genes are given only for firm matches. A clone size is listed for some rows: how often the clone was seen (once, few, many), or a class if it is expanded.

d_gene: TRBD1; v_gene: TRBV5-1; j_gene: TRBJ1-2; abundance: .; CDR3aa: CASSSTGGTYGYTF; CDR3nt: TGCGCCAGCAGCTCCACAGGGGGCACCTATGGCTACACCTTC
d_gene: TRBD1; v_gene: TRBV24-1; j_gene: TRBJ2-1; abundance: few; CDR3aa: CATSERGQGYTLFTQGYNEQFF; CDR3nt: TGTGCCACCAGTGAGCGGGGACAGGGTTACACCCTATTTACGCAGGGTTACAATGAGCAGTTCTTC
d_gene: .; v_gene: TRBV12-3/TRBV12-4; j_gene: TRBJ1-5; abundance: .; CDR3aa: CASSLTGEGVAQPQHF; CDR3nt: TGTGCCAGCAGCCTAACCGGTGAGGGGGTGGCACAGCCCCAGCATTTT
d_gene: .; v_gene: TRBV24-1; j_gene: TRBJ2-5; abundance: few; CDR3aa: CATSDSWGPRYQETQYF; CDR3nt: TGTGCCACCAGTGATTCCTGGGGACCCCGGTACCAAGAGACCCAGTACTTC
d_gene: .; v_gene: TRBV12-3/TRBV12-4; j_gene: TRBJ2-5; abundance: many; CDR3aa: CASSLIERETQYF; CDR3nt: TGTGCCAGCAGTTTAATTGAGAGAGAGACCCAGTACTTC
d_gene: .; v_gene: TRBV4-3; j_gene: TRBJ1-6; abundance: .; CDR3aa: CASSQDVTYNSPLHF; CDR3nt: TGCGCCAGCAGCCAAGACGTGACCTATAATTCACCCCTCCACTTT
d_gene: .; v_gene: TRBV9; j_gene: TRBJ2-3; abundance: many; CDR3aa: CASSAEKPGARITDTQYF; CDR3nt: TGTGCCAGCAGCGCCGAGAAGCCTGGGGCCCGAATCACAGATACGCAGTATTTT
d_gene: .; v_gene: TRBV6-6; j_gene: TRBJ2-2; abundance: few; CDR3aa: CASTRGVTGELFF; CDR3nt: TGTGCCAGCACCCGGGGCGTCACCGGGGAGCTGTTTTTT
d_gene: TRBD1; v_gene: TRBV6-5; j_gene: TRBJ1-2; abundance: few; CDR3aa: CASRQGSYGYTF; CDR3nt: TGTGCCAGCCGACAGGGAAGCTATGGCTACACCTTC
d_gene: .; v_gene: TRBV7-9; j_gene: TRBJ2-1; abundance: .; CDR3aa: CASSFGIYNEQFF; CDR3nt: TGTGCCAGCAGCTTCGGGATCTACAATGAGCAGTTCTTC
d_gene: .; v_gene: TRBV12-3/TRBV12-4; j_gene: TRBJ2-6; abundance: few; CDR3aa: CASSRTGLNVLTF; CDR3nt: TGTGCCAGCAGCCGGACTGGCCTCAACGTCCTGACTTTC
d_gene: .; v_gene: TRBV12-3/TRBV12-4; j_gene: TRBJ2-1; abundance: few; CDR3aa: CASSLDQDPRHNEQFF; CDR3nt: TGTGCCAGCAGTTTAGATCAGGACCCAAGACACAATGAGCAGTTCTTC
d_gene: .; v_gene: TRBV12-3/TRBV12-4; j_gene: TRBJ2-3; abundance: .; CDR3aa: CASSFTFISLDTQYF; CDR3nt: TGTGCCAGCAGTTTCACCTTTATATCTTTAGATACGCAGTATTTT
d_gene: TRBD2; v_gene: TRBV5-1; j_gene: TRBJ2-1; abundance: .; CDR3aa: CASSNGGFNEQFF; CDR3nt: TGCGCCAGCAGCAACGGGGGGTTTAATGAGCAGTTCTTC
d_gene: .; v_gene: TRBV5-1; j_gene: TRBJ1-1; abundance: many; CDR3aa: CASSATENTEAFF; CDR3nt: TGCGCCAGCAGCGCCACAGAGAACACTGAAGCTTTCTTT
d_gene: .; v_gene: TRBV6-5; j_gene: TRBJ1-1; abundance: .; CDR3aa: CASSFQGVTEAFF; CDR3nt: TGTGCCAGCAGTTTCCAGGGAGTCACTGAAGCTTTCTTT
d_gene: .; v_gene: TRBV30; j_gene: TRBJ1-1; abundance: .; CDR3aa: CAWSPGVNTEAFF; CDR3nt: TGTGCCTGGAGTCCGGGAGTCAACACTGAAGCTTTCTTT
d_gene: TRBD1; v_gene: TRBV4-3; j_gene: TRBJ1-6; abundance: few; CDR3aa: CASSPGEGAVGISPLHF; CDR3nt: TGCGCCAGCAGCCCGGGAGAGGGGGCCGTCGGTATTTCACCCCTCCACTTT
d_gene: .; v_gene: TRBV21-1; j_gene: TRBJ2-5; abundance: .; CDR3aa: CASSTERGATF; CDR3nt: TGTGCCAGCAGCACAGAGCGGGGGGCGACCTTC
d_gene: TRBD1; v_gene: TRBV10-3; j_gene: TRBJ1-2; abundance: .; CDR3aa: CAISESHRGEEGGYTF; CDR3nt: TGTGCCATCAGTGAGTCCCACAGGGGGGAGGAAGGTGGCTACACCTTC
d_gene: TRBD2; v_gene: TRBV6-1; j_gene: TRBJ2-1; abundance: many; CDR3aa: CASSPLAGHYNEQFF; CDR3nt: TGTGCCAGCAGCCCTCTAGCGGGGCACTACAATGAGCAGTTCTTC
d_gene: TRBD2; v_gene: TRBV5-1; j_gene: TRBJ2-1; abundance: many; CDR3aa: CASSLVLSGGLSSYNEQFF; CDR3nt: TGCGCCAGCAGCTTGGTTCTTAGCGGGGGCCTGAGCTCCTACAATGAGCAGTTCTTC
d_gene: .; v_gene: TRBV12-3/TRBV12-4; j_gene: TRBJ1-2; abundance: .; CDR3aa: CASSLALGYGYTF; CDR3nt: TGTGCCAGCAGTTTAGCGCTCGGCTATGGCTACACCTTC
d_gene: .; v_gene: TRBV5-1; j_gene: TRBJ2-1; abundance: .; CDR3aa: CASSSGLGYNEQFF; CDR3nt: TGCGCCAGCAGCTCGGGACTGGGCTACAATGAGCAGTTCTTC
d_gene: .; v_gene: TRBV7-3; j_gene: TRBJ1-1; abundance: few; CDR3aa: CASSLHGGAEAFF; CDR3nt: TGTGCCAGCAGCCTACATGGGGGAGCTGAAGCTTTCTTT
d_gene: TRBD2; v_gene: TRBV25-1; j_gene: TRBJ2-1; abundance: few; CDR3aa: CASSDLAGVLDEQFF; CDR3nt: TGTGCCAGCAGTGACCTAGCGGGGGTTTTGGATGAGCAGTTCTTC
d_gene: TRBD2; v_gene: TRBV12-3/TRBV12-4; j_gene: TRBJ2-3; abundance: .; CDR3aa: CASKTSGGPGDTQYF; CDR3nt: TGTGCCAGCAAAACTAGCGGGGGGCCAGGAGATACGCAGTATTTT
d_gene: .; v_gene: TRBV14; j_gene: TRBJ1-1; abundance: few; CDR3aa: CASSINSGFMAPEAFF; CDR3nt: TGTGCCAGCAGCATAAACTCCGGGTTTATGGCCCCCGAAGCTTTCTTT
d_gene: TRBD1; v_gene: TRBV29-1; j_gene: TRBJ2-2; abundance: few; CDR3aa: CSVTGGDTGELFF; CDR3nt: TGCAGCGTTACAGGGGGCGACACCGGGGAGCTGTTTTTT
d_gene: .; v_gene: TRBV27; j_gene: TRBJ2-7; abundance: many; CDR3aa: CASKAGSNYEQYF; CDR3nt: TGTGCCAGCAAGGCAGGATCGAACTACGAGCAGTACTTC
d_gene: .; v_gene: TRBV7-6; j_gene: TRBJ1-5; abundance: few; CDR3aa: CASSLSAGGSNQPQHF; CDR3nt: TGTGCCAGCAGCTTGTCAGCCGGGGGATCTAATCAGCCCCAGCATTTT
d_gene: .; v_gene: TRBV5-4; j_gene: TRBJ2-4; abundance: .; CDR3aa: CASSRTWGLAKNIQYF; CDR3nt: TGTGCCAGCAGCCGTACTTGGGGGCTAGCCAAAAACATTCAGTACTTC
d_gene: .; v_gene: TRBV6-2/TRBV6-3; j_gene: TRBJ2-1; abundance: .; CDR3aa: CASSYLPTGSTYNEQFF; CDR3nt: TGTGCCAGCAGTTACCTGCCCACAGGATCCACCTACAATGAGCAGTTCTTC
d_gene: .; v_gene: TRBV6-6; j_gene: TRBJ2-5; abundance: .; CDR3aa: CASSFRMLETQYF; CDR3nt: TGTGCCAGCAGTTTCCGAATGTTAGAGACCCAGTACTTC
d_gene: .; v_gene: TRBV7-2; j_gene: TRBJ2-7; abundance: .; CDR3aa: CASSLLGGGPVYEQYF; CDR3nt: TGTGCCAGCAGCTTACTTGGGGGGGGGCCGGTCTACGAGCAGTACTTC
d_gene: .; v_gene: TRBV4-1; j_gene: TRBJ1-4; abundance: .; CDR3aa: CASSHITGPLLFF; CDR3nt: TGCGCCAGCAGCCACATTACCGGGCCTCTGCTGTTTTTT
d_gene: .; v_gene: TRBV6-5; j_gene: TRBJ2-1; abundance: many; CDR3aa: CASSHNSYNEQFF; CDR3nt: TGTGCCAGCAGTCACAACTCCTACAATGAGCAGTTCTTC